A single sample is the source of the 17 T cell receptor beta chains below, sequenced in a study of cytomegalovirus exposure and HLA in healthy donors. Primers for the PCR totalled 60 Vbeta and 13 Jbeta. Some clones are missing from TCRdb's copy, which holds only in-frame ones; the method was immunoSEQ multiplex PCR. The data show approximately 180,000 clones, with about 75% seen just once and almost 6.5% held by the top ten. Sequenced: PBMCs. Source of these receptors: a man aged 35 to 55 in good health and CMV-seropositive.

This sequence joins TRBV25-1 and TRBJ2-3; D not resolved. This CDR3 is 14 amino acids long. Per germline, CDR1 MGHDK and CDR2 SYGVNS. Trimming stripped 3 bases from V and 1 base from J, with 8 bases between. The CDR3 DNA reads TGTGCCAGCAGTGAGGGCCAGGGCACAGATACGCAGTATTTT. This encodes CASSEGQGTDTQYF.

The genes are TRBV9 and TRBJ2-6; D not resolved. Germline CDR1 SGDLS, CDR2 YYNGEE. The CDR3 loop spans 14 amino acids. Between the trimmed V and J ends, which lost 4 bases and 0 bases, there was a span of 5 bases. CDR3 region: CASSTYSGANVLTF. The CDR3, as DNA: TGTGCCAGCAGCACCTACTCTGGGGCCAACGTCCTGACTTTC.

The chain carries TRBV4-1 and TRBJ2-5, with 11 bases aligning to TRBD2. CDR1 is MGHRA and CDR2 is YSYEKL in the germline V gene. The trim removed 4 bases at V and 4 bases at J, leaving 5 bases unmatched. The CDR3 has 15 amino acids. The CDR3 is CASSRVAGGGETQYF. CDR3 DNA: TGCGCCAGCAGCCGAGTAGCGGGAGGGGGAGAGACCCAGTACTTC.

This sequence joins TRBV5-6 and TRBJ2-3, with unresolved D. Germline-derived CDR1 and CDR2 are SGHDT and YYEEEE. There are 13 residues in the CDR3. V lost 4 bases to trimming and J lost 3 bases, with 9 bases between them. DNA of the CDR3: TGTGCCAGCAGCCCCCAGATTACAGATACGCAGTATTTT. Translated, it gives CASSPQITDTQYF.

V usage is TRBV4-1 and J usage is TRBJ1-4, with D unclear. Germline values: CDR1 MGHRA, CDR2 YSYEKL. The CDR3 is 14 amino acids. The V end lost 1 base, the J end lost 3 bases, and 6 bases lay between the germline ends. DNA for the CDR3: TGCGCCAGCAGCCAAGGCGGGTCTAATGAAAAACTGTTTTTT. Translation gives CASSQGGSNEKLFF.

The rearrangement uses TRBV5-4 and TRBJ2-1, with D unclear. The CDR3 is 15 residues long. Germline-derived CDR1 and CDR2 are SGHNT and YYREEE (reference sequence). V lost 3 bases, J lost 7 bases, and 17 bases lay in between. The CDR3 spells CASSSPVRVGNEQFF. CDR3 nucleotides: TGTGCCAGCAGCTCGCCTGTTCGGGTTGGTAATGAGCAGTTCTTC.

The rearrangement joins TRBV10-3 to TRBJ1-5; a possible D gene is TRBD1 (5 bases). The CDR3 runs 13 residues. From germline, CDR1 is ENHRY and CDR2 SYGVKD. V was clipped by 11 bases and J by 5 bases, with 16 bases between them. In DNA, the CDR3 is TGTGCCGCTGGGAAAGGGGATGATCAGCCCCAGCATTTT. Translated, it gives CAAGKGDDQPQHF.

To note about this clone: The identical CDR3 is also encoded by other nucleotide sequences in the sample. CDR3 in DNA: TGTGCCAGCAGTCAGGGGACCTATGGCTACACCTTC. It specifies CASSQGTYGYTF. The genes are TRBV28 and TRBJ1-2, with TRBD1 as a possible D gene (6 bases). The CDR3 consists of 12 residues. Germline CDR1 and CDR2: MDHEN and SYDVKM. V gave up 5 bases and J gave up 4 bases, with 8 bases separating them.

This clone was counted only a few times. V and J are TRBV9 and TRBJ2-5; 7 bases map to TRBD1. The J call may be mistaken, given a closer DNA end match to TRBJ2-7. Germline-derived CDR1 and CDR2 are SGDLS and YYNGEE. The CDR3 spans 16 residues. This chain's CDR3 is CASSVNPLTGSYEQYF. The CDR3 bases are TGTGCCAGCAGCGTCAACCCGCTGACAGGGTCCTACGAGCAGTACTTC.

This chain's CDR3 is CASSSPGTGLYEQFF. The CDR3 nucleotides are TGTGCCAGCAGCTCGCCCGGGACAGGGCTGTATGAGCAGTTCTTC. The chain recombines TRBV7-6 with TRBJ2-1; 9 bases fit TRBD1. V lost 4 bases, J lost 8 bases, and 9 bases stayed unmatched. CDR1 is SGHVS and CDR2 is FNYEAQ in the germline V gene. This CDR3 has 15 amino acids.

CDR3 DNA: TGTGCCAGCAGTGAAGCCGTAGCGGCAAACTACAATGAGCAGTTCTTC. Residues: CASSEAVAANYNEQFF. The chain uses TRBV6-1 and TRBJ2-1; tentative D call: TRBD2 (6 bases). CDR1 is MNHNS, CDR2 SASEGT, per germline. Trimming removed 0 bases from V and 3 bases from J, with 12 bases in between. This CDR3 has 16 amino acids.

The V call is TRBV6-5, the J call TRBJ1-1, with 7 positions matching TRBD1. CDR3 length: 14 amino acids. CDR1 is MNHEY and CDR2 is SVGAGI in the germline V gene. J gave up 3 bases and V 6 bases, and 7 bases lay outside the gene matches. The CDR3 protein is CASRKQGRYTEAFF. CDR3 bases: TGTGCCAGCAGGAAACAGGGGAGGTACACTGAAGCTTTCTTT.

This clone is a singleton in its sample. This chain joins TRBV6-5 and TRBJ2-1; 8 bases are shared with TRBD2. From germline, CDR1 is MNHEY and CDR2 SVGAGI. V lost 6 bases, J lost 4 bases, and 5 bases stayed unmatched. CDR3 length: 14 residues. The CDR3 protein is CASSSSGSYNEQFF. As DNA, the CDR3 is TGTGCCAGCAGCTCAAGCGGGAGTTACAATGAGCAGTTCTTC.

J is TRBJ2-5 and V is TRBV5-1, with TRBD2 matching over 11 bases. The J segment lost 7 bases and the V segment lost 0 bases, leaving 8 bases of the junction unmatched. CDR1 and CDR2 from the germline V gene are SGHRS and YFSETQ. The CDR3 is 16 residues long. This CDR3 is CASSLDGASGRRTQYF. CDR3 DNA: TGCGCCAGCAGCTTGGACGGGGCTAGCGGGAGGAGGACCCAGTACTTC.

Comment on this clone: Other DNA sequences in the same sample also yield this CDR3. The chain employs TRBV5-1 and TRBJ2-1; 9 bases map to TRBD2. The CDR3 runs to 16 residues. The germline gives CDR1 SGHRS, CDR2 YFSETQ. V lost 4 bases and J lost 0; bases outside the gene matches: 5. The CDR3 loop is CASSLDSGSSYNEQFF. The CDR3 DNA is TGCGCCAGCAGCCTGGATAGCGGGAGCTCCTACAATGAGCAGTTCTTC.

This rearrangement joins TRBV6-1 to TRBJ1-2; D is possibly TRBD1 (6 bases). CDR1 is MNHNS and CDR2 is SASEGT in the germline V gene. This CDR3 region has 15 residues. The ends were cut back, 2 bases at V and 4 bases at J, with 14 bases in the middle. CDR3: CASSELMGAAYGYTF. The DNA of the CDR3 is TGTGCCAGCAGTGAACTGATGGGGGCGGCCTATGGCTACACCTTC.

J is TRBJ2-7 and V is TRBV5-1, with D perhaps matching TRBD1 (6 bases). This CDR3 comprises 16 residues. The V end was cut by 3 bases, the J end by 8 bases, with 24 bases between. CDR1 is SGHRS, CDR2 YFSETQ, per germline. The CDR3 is CASSYDPGTSGVQQYF. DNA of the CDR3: TGCGCCAGCAGCTACGACCCCGGGACATCCGGCGTCCAGCAGTACTTC.